This entry lists 22 T cell receptor beta chains sequenced from one sample in a study of cytomegalovirus exposure and HLA in healthy donors. The PCR had 60 Vbeta and 13 Jbeta primers. The data were produced by immunoSEQ multiplex PCR, yet TCRdb's version contains in-frame clones alone and is incomplete. In the table there are 150,000 or so clones, around 82% of which are singletons. The sample taken for sequencing was PBMCs. Source of these receptors: a man between 18 and 29 years old in good health and CMV-seropositive.

The V and J genes are TRBV7-3 and TRBJ2-1; D uncertain. V lost 5 bases and J lost 6, with 8 bases in between. The CDR3 runs 12 residues. Germline CDR1 and CDR2: SGHTA and FQGTGA. CDR3 protein: CASSPPSNEQFF. CDR3 in DNA: TGTGCCAGCAGCCCCCCTAGCAATGAGCAGTTCTTC. The full variable domain, completed using reference TRBV7-3 and TRBJ2-1, is GAGVSQTPSNKVTEKGKYVELRCDPISGHTALYWYRQSLGQGPEFLIYFQGTGAADDSGLPNDRFFAVRPEGSVSTLKIQRTERGDSAVYLCASSPPSNEQFFGPGTRLTVL.

The chain links TRBV5-4 to TRBJ2-2; D may be TRBD1 (5 bases). This CDR3 is 14 amino acids long. Trimming took 4 bases from V and 7 from J, leaving 14 bases between them. CDR1 and CDR2 (germline): SGHNT, YYREEE (reference sequence). The DNA for the CDR3 is TGTGCCAGCAGCGACGGACACCCAGGCGGGGAGCTGTTTTTT. Translating gives CASSDGHPGGELFF.

The V call is TRBV4-1, the J call TRBJ2-1, with a tentative D call TRBD2 (6 bases). V shed 1 base and J shed 8 bases, with 12 bases lying between them. The germline gives CDR1 MGHRA, CDR2 YSYEKL. The CDR3 runs to 14 residues. CDR3 DNA sequence: TGCGCCAGCAGCCAAGCGGAGGGGACCTATGAGCAGTTCTTC. This translates into CASSQAEGTYEQFF.

This rearrangement joins TRBV15 to TRBJ1-3; D might be TRBD1 (5 bases). Germline CDR1 and CDR2: LNHNV and YYDKDF (reference sequence). V was trimmed by 1 base and J by 7 bases, leaving 14 bases between them. The CDR3 has 15 residues. CDR3 nucleotide sequence: TGTGCCACCAGCAGAGGGTCAGGGAATCGGAACACCATATATTTT. Translation gives CATSRGSGNRNTIYF.

This sequence joins TRBV5-5 and TRBJ2-2, with D perhaps TRBD1 (6 bases). The CDR3 spans 15 residues. Trimming removed 0 bases from V and 6 bases from J, with 12 bases in between. The germline gives CDR1 SGHKS, CDR2 YYEKEE (reference sequence). The CDR3 protein is CASSLVWQGSGELFF. The CDR3 nucleotides are TGTGCCAGCAGCTTGGTATGGCAGGGGTCCGGGGAGCTGTTTTTT.

Concerning this clone: Other DNA sequences in the sample encode the same CDR3. CDR3 sequence reads: CASSPSGNTIYF. As DNA, the CDR3 is TGTGCCAGCAGCCCTAGCGGAAACACCATATATTTT. The chain uses TRBV7-2 and TRBJ1-3, with no clear D. The CDR3 covers 12 residues. The germline V gene has CDR1 SGHTA and CDR2 FQGNSA. V lost 5 bases and J lost 4, with 6 bases in between.

This chain connects TRBV7-3 to TRBJ2-7, with 9 nucleotides matching TRBD1. V shed 0 bases and J 3 bases; nucleotides not matched to a gene: 6. Germline CDR1 and CDR2: SGHTA and FQGTGA. The CDR3 totals 16 residues. CDR3 in DNA: TGTGCCAGCAGCTTAACGTACGAGACAGGGGGCTACGAGCAGTACTTC. Translated: CASSLTYETGGYEQYF.

The chain uses TRBV6-5 and TRBJ2-5; 9 bases line up with TRBD2. The J call may be in error: the DNA end matches TRBJ2-7 better. The CDR3 totals 13 residues. The germline gives CDR1 MNHEY, CDR2 SVGAGI. This CDR3 reads CASSQRGAYEQYF. DNA for the CDR3: TGTGCCAGCAGTCAGCGGGGGGCCTACGAGCAGTACTTC.

This chain links TRBV28 with TRBJ2-7; 7 bases are shared with TRBD1. V gave up 2 bases and J gave up 4 bases; unmatched junction bases: 8. The V gene's germline CDR1 is MDHEN and CDR2 SYDVKM. The CDR3 is 15 residues long. In DNA, the CDR3 is TGTGCCAGCAGTTTAGGTTCGACAGGGCGGTACGAGCAGTACTTC. Residues: CASSLGSTGRYEQYF.

The chain couples TRBV4-2 to TRBJ1-5; D is perhaps TRBD1 (6 bases). Germline CDR1 is LGHNA and CDR2 is YNFKEQ. Between the trimmed V and J ends, which lost 0 bases and 0 bases, there was a span of 15 bases. The CDR3 totals 18 residues. The CDR3 protein is CASSQDGGDTHSNQPQHF. The DNA of the CDR3 is TGTGCCAGCAGCCAAGACGGGGGGGACACCCATAGCAATCAGCCCCAGCATTTT.

The J gene is TRBJ2-1, the V gene TRBV29-1; the D gene is possibly TRBD1 (9 bases). The CDR3 is 15 amino acids. With 7 bases removed from V and 7 bases from J, the gap between germline ends came to 23 bases. Germline V gene data show CDR1 as SQVTM and CDR2 as ANQGSEA. The chain's CDR3 is CSAGGGQGRRNEQFF. CDR3 DNA sequence: TGCAGCGCGGGAGGGGGACAGGGACGTCGTAATGAGCAGTTCTTC.

This clone was seen a single time. The J gene is TRBJ2-7, the V gene TRBV5-1; a weak D match, TRBD2 (6 bases). This CDR3 spans 16 amino acids. V dropped 0 bases and J dropped 0 bases, with 13 bases sitting between them. The germline CDR1 and CDR2 sequences are SGHRS and YFSETQ. The CDR3 sequence is CASSLAGGASSYEQYF. The DNA for the CDR3 is TGCGCCAGCAGCTTGGCCGGAGGGGCTAGCTCCTACGAGCAGTACTTC.

The genes are TRBV30 and TRBJ1-5; 8 bases are shared with TRBD1. The V segment lost 0 bases and the J segment 7 bases; nucleotides outside the gene matches: 5. The CDR3 extends over 14 amino acids. CDR1 GTSNPN and CDR2 SVGIG come from the germline V gene (reference sequence). CDR3 amino acids: CAWSVQGGRQPQHF. The CDR3 region has the DNA TGTGCCTGGAGTGTACAGGGGGGAAGGCAGCCCCAGCATTTT. Combining the CDR3 with reference TRBV30 and TRBJ1-5 gives the whole variable domain SQTIHQWPATLVQPVGSPLSLECTVEGTSNPNLYWYRQAAGRGLQLLFYSVGIGQISSEVPQNLSASRPQDRQFILSSKKLLLSDSGFYLCAWSVQGGRQPQHFGDGTRLSIL.

This clone appeared once. The chain combines TRBV2 with TRBJ1-1; no firm D call. Looked up from germline, CDR1 is SNHLY and CDR2 is FYNNEI. Between the trimmed V and J ends, which lost 5 bases and 1 base, there was a span of 11 bases. This CDR3 comprises 14 residues. CDR3 region: CASSITGSNTEAFF. The CDR3 DNA reads TGTGCCAGCAGTATTACGGGGTCGAACACTGAAGCTTTCTTT.

The rearrangement joins TRBV18 to TRBJ2-1; 7 bases map to TRBD1. V trimming: 6 bases; J trimming: 1 base; junction bases outside the gene matches: 6. This CDR3 comprises 15 residues. Germline V CDR1 and CDR2: KGHSH, LQKENI. The CDR3 DNA follows: TGTGCCAGCTCTCTTCGACAGGGTTCCTACAATGAGCAGTTCTTC. It codes for CASSLRQGSYNEQFF. Combining the CDR3 with reference TRBV18 and TRBJ2-1 gives the whole variable domain NAGVMQNPRHLVRRRGQEARLRCSPMKGHSHVYWYRQLPEEGLKFMVYLQKENIIDESGMPKERFSAEFPKEGPSILRIQQVVRGDSAAYFCASSLRQGSYNEQFFGPGTRLTVL.

The chain uses TRBV28 and TRBJ2-1, with 8 bases lining up with TRBD2. Germline V CDR1 and CDR2: MDHEN, SYDVKM. This CDR3 is 18 amino acids long. Trimming took 5 bases from V and 2 from J; bases not matched to a gene: 14. Here the CDR3 reads CASSPLGSTSAAYNEQFF. DNA of the CDR3: TGTGCCAGCAGTCCCCTCGGATCGACTAGCGCTGCCTACAATGAGCAGTTCTTC.

V usage is TRBV19 and J usage is TRBJ2-3; tentative D call: TRBD1 (5 bases). Trimming shortened V by 4 bases and J by 4 bases, and 15 bases separated the two germline ends. Germline V lookup: CDR1 LNHDA, CDR2 SQIVND (reference sequence). CDR3 length equals 15 residues. The CDR3 is CASSKGLQGADTQYF. For the CDR3, the DNA is TGTGCCAGTAGTAAAGGCCTCCAAGGGGCAGATACGCAGTATTTT.

This clone was seen only once. The CDR3 DNA reads TGTGCCAGCAGCTCACCCCTCCAGGGATCCTACGAGCAGTACTTC. Its protein product is CASSSPLQGSYEQYF. V is TRBV7-9 and J is TRBJ2-5, with a weak D call TRBD1 (5 bases). The DNA end lines up better with TRBJ2-7; the J call may be wrong. Germline V lookup: CDR1 SEHNR, CDR2 FQNEAQ (reference sequence). The CDR3 has 15 residues.

The sample holds a few counts of this clone. The chain joins TRBV7-3 to TRBJ2-2, with TRBD1 as a possible D gene (5 bases). The germline V and J ends were trimmed by 2 bases and 1 base, with 11 bases remaining between them. CDR1 and CDR2 from the germline V gene are SGHTA and FQGTGA. The CDR3 extends over 16 amino acids. In nucleotides, the CDR3 is TGTGCCAGCAGCTTACGGAATAGGGGGAACACCGGGGAGCTGTTTTTT. Amino acids: CASSLRNRGNTGELFF.

V is TRBV5-1 and J is TRBJ2-4; possible D gene TRBD1, 6 bases. The V end was cut by 1 base, the J end by 1 base, with 9 bases between. From germline, CDR1 is SGHRS and CDR2 YFSETQ. CDR3 length: 15 residues. For the CDR3, the DNA is TGCGCCAGCAGCTTGTTGGGGGCGGCCAAAAACATTCAGTACTTC. Encoded protein: CASSLLGAAKNIQYF.

The V and J genes are TRBV29-1 and TRBJ1-1; D not certain. V was cut by 6 bases and J by 1 base, with 12 bases left in between. Germline values: CDR1 SQVTM, CDR2 ANQGSEA. This CDR3 spans 13 amino acids. The CDR3 region is CSVAGSGNTEAFF. CDR3 DNA: TGCAGCGTCGCGGGTTCGGGGAACACTGAAGCTTTCTTT.

The chain recombines TRBV18 with TRBJ1-1; D unresolved. Between the trimmed V and J ends, which lost 6 bases and 3 bases, there was a span of 17 bases. The CDR3 covers 15 residues. Germline V gene lookup returns CDR1 KGHSH and CDR2 LQKENI. This chain's CDR3 is CASSPGGPADTEAFF. DNA for the CDR3: TGTGCCAGCTCCCCGGGAGGTCCGGCGGACACTGAAGCTTTCTTT.